The 31 T cell receptor beta chains listed next were all sequenced from one sample in a study of blood T cell repertoires in COVID-19. The protocol was immunoSEQ multiplex PCR, while the TCRdb copy is restricted to in-frame clones and leaves out a portion. The repertoire has about 370,000 clones, 89% of them found once; the top ten carry 1.5% to 2%. The sample was PBMCs or T cells enriched from blood (not recorded which). All receptors derive from a woman in her twenties or thirties who had recovered from COVID-19.

This clone has a single count. The chain recombines TRBV24-1 with TRBJ2-1; 10 bases line up with TRBD1. This CDR3 comprises 17 residues. Germline trimming cut 7 bases from V and 2 bases from J; bases unmatched to any gene: 10. Germline CDR1 reads KGHDR; CDR2 reads SFDVKD. CDR3 sequence reads: CATRGGGQGVPYNEQFF. As DNA, the CDR3 is TGTGCCACCAGAGGCGGCGGACAGGGGGTCCCCTACAATGAGCAGTTCTTC.

The rearrangement joins TRBV19 to TRBJ2-7; 7 nucleotides match TRBD1. Germline lookup yields CDR1 LNHDA and CDR2 SQIVND (reference sequence). This CDR3 is 15 amino acids long. Losses at the gene ends were 5 bases for V and 3 bases for J; bases not matched to a gene: 10. Here the CDR3 reads CASSVSGTAFYEQYF. The CDR3 nucleotides read TGTGCCAGTAGTGTATCCGGGACAGCTTTCTACGAGCAGTACTTC.

The chain joins TRBV18 to TRBJ2-1; possible D gene TRBD1, 5 bases. CDR3 length: 12 residues. Germline CDR1 is KGHSH and CDR2 is LQKENI. V dropped 3 bases and J dropped 7 bases, with 7 bases sitting between them. The CDR3 is CASSPQGNEQFF. The CDR3 DNA reads as TGTGCCAGCTCACCCCAGGGAAATGAGCAGTTCTTC.

The gene calls are TRBV15 and TRBJ2-2; 7 positions match TRBD2. V was pared by 0 bases and J by 2 bases, with 9 bases of the junction left unmatched. Per germline, CDR1 LNHNV and CDR2 YYDKDF (reference sequence). The CDR3 has 18 amino acids. The DNA of the CDR3 is TGTGCCACCAGCAGAGATCCGGTGGGGAGGGGAAACACCGGGGAGCTGTTTTTT. Translated: CATSRDPVGRGNTGELFF.

The chain links TRBV10-3 to TRBJ2-5; a possible D gene is TRBD1 (6 bases). Germline CDR1 is ENHRY and CDR2 is SYGVKD. Trimming shortened V by 0 bases and J by 2 bases, and 10 bases separated the two germline ends. The length of the CDR3 is 15 residues. This CDR3 reads CAISESGAGQETQYF. CDR3 coding DNA: TGTGCCATCAGTGAGTCGGGGGCAGGGCAAGAGACCCAGTACTTC.

The rearrangement joins TRBV5-1 to TRBJ1-1; maybe TRBD1 (5 bases). This CDR3 contains 13 residues. The germline V and J ends were trimmed by 7 bases and 3 bases, with 13 bases remaining between them. From germline, CDR1 is SGHRS and CDR2 YFSETQ. The CDR3 DNA is TGCGCCAGCTTTGCGGGGGTAGACACTGAAGCTTTCTTT. It is translated as CASFAGVDTEAFF.

This sequence joins TRBV19 and TRBJ1-2; 9 positions match TRBD1. In germline, CDR1 is LNHDA, CDR2 SQIVND (reference sequence). This CDR3 comprises 15 residues. Trimming cost V 6 bases and J 2 bases; bases outside gene matches: 7. CDR3 amino acids: CASRGGQGWNYGYTF. CDR3 bases: TGTGCCAGTAGGGGTGGACAGGGGTGGAACTATGGCTACACCTTC.

The CDR3 bases are TGTGCCAGTAGTATAGATCGGGGGTCCGAGCAGTACTTC. Protein: CASSIDRGSEQYF. The chain is built from TRBV19 and TRBJ2-7, with D possibly TRBD2 on 6 matching bases. Germline V gene data show CDR1 as LNHDA and CDR2 as SQIVND (reference sequence). Trimming shortened V by 0 bases and J by 6 bases, and 9 bases separated the two germline ends. The CDR3 extends over 13 amino acids.

This clone was seen once. The chain joins TRBV2 to TRBJ1-3; D possibly corresponds to TRBD1 (5 bases). Deletions cut 6 bases from V and 0 bases from J, with 12 bases between. Germline V gene lookup returns CDR1 SNHLY and CDR2 FYNNEI. The CDR3 is 15 residues long. CDR3: CASRDDSSSGNTIYF. CDR3 DNA sequence: TGTGCCAGCAGGGACGACAGTTCCTCTGGAAACACCATATATTTT.

The chain combines TRBV27 with TRBJ1-1, with D tentatively TRBD1 (5 bases). Deletions cut 3 bases from V and 3 bases from J, with 11 bases between. Germline V gene data show CDR1 as MNHEY and CDR2 as SMNVEV (reference sequence). The CDR3 is 14 residues long. The DNA of the CDR3 is TGTGCCAGCAGTTTTCAGGGTTTGCACACTGAAGCTTTCTTT. Protein sequence: CASSFQGLHTEAFF.

V and J are TRBV7-2 and TRBJ2-7, with a weak D call TRBD1 (5 bases). There are 15 residues in the CDR3. Germline loops: CDR1 SGHTA, CDR2 FQGNSA. V was trimmed by 3 bases and J by 5 bases, leaving 17 bases between them. The CDR3 loop is CASSLGRLGHDEQYF. As DNA, the CDR3 is TGTGCCAGCAGCTTGGGGCGACTGGGTCACGACGAGCAGTACTTC.

This rearrangement joins TRBV6-5 to TRBJ1-2; the D gene is possibly TRBD1 (6 bases). Per germline, CDR1 MNHEY and CDR2 SVGAGI. The CDR3 totals 15 residues. V was cut by 2 bases and J by 5 bases, with 15 bases left in between. CDR3 sequence: CASSYAGGGRYGYTF. The CDR3 DNA sequence: TGTGCCAGCAGTTACGCCGGGGGGGGGCGATATGGCTACACCTTC.

The V gene is TRBV19, the J gene TRBJ1-2; 8 nucleotides agree with TRBD1. Germline loops: CDR1 LNHDA, CDR2 SQIVND (reference sequence). V was pared by 7 bases and J by 6 bases, with 7 bases of the junction left unmatched. The CDR3 has 13 amino acids. CDR3 sequence reads: CASKFQGANGYTF. The DNA of the CDR3 is TGTGCCAGTAAATTCCAGGGGGCGAATGGCTACACCTTC.

On this clone itself: Within the sample, other DNA sequences also encode this same CDR3. The chain links TRBV30 to TRBJ2-7; 9 bases match TRBD1. This CDR3 has 13 residues. The V and J ends lost 4 bases and 3 bases, in that order; junction bases with no gene match: 4. The V gene's germline CDR1 is GTSNPN and CDR2 SVGIG (reference sequence). CDR3 protein: CAWTGTGIYEQYF. The CDR3 coding sequence is TGTGCCTGGACCGGGACAGGGATCTACGAGCAGTACTTC. The entire variable domain, with the rest obtained from reference TRBV30 and TRBJ2-7, is as follows: SQTIHQWPATLVQPVGSPLSLECTVEGTSNPNLYWYRQAAGRGLQLLFYSVGIGQISSEVPQNLSASRPQDRQFILSSKKLLLSDSGFYLCAWTGTGIYEQYFGPGTRLTVT.

In its sample, this clone was seen once. The chain links TRBV25-1 to TRBJ2-3; unclear D gene. V was clipped by 6 bases and J by 3 bases, with 10 bases between them. Germline V gene data show CDR1 as MGHDK and CDR2 as SYGVNS. This CDR3 has 13 amino acids. CDR3 amino acids: CASRGVRTDTQYF. Written as DNA, the CDR3 is TGTGCCAGCAGAGGAGTGAGGACAGATACGCAGTATTTT.

V usage is TRBV27 and J usage is TRBJ1-1; TRBD1 aligns across 7 bases. The CDR3 has 11 residues. Unmatched junction bases numbered 1, after V lost 6 bases and J lost 6 bases. The germline CDR1 and CDR2 sequences are MNHEY and SMNVEV (reference sequence). The CDR3 DNA reads as TGTGCCAGCAGCCAGGGGGCTGAAGCTTTCTTT. It codes for CASSQGAEAFF.

This chain links TRBV7-9 with TRBJ2-7; TRBD1 aligns across 7 bases. Looked up from germline, CDR1 is SEHNR and CDR2 is FQNEAQ (reference sequence). Trimming removed 3 bases from V and 5 bases from J; junction bases left unmatched: 10. This CDR3 spans 15 amino acids. CDR3 residues: CASSFGQDTGDEQYF. CDR3 nucleotides: TGTGCCAGCAGCTTTGGCCAAGATACAGGGGACGAGCAGTACTTC.

This chain links TRBV9 with TRBJ1-5; 9 bases align to TRBD1. Germline-derived CDR1 and CDR2 are SGDLS and YYNGEE. The length of the CDR3 is 15 residues. Unmatched junction bases numbered 2, after V lost 3 bases and J lost 1 base. The CDR3 is CASSDGQGSNQPQHF. DNA for the CDR3: TGTGCCAGCAGCGACGGACAGGGGAGCAATCAGCCCCAGCATTTT.

This clone was observed a handful of times. The V call is TRBV9, the J call TRBJ2-5; a possible D gene is TRBD2 (6 bases). CDR3 length equals 16 residues. In germline, CDR1 is SGDLS, CDR2 YYNGEE. Trimming removed 0 bases at V and 0 bases at J, with 12 bases between. Here the CDR3 DNA reads TGTGCCAGCAGCGTAGGAATTGGGGACTACCAAGAGACCCAGTACTTC. Translated: CASSVGIGDYQETQYF.

The rearrangement joins TRBV4-1 to TRBJ1-6; 7 bases fit TRBD1. Germline CDR1 and CDR2: MGHRA and YSYEKL. The CDR3 runs 14 residues. After removal of 5 bases from V and 10 bases from J, the junction contained 8 bases not matched to a gene. The CDR3 spells CASSTNRGDSPLHF. DNA for the CDR3: TGCGCCAGCAGCACCAACAGGGGCGACTCACCCCTCCACTTT.

The genes are TRBV28 and TRBJ2-7, with 7 bases that match TRBD1. CDR3 size: 13 residues. V lost 10 bases, J lost 4 bases, and 10 bases stayed unmatched. Germline CDR1 MDHEN, CDR2 SYDVKM. The CDR3, as DNA: TGTGCCACCCAAAGGGGGCTCAGGTACGAGCAGTACTTC. This encodes CATQRGLRYEQYF.

This clone has only one observation. The chain couples TRBV24-1 to TRBJ1-5; possible D gene TRBD1, 5 bases. The V and J ends lost 5 bases and 2 bases respectively, with 12 bases between them. The CDR3 has 15 residues. Per germline, CDR1 KGHDR and CDR2 SFDVKD. In DNA, the CDR3 is TGTGCCACCAGTGGTGTGGGGCTCGGCAATCAGCCCCAGCATTTT. Translated: CATSGVGLGNQPQHF.

This chain connects TRBV29-1 to TRBJ2-2; D is unresolved. With 2 bases removed from V and 5 bases from J, the gap between germline ends came to 12 bases. The CDR3 loop spans 14 amino acids. Germline loops: CDR1 SQVTM, CDR2 ANQGSEA. CDR3 sequence (DNA): TGCAGCGTTGAATCCCGGGTGATGACCGGGGAGCTGTTTTTT. This codes for CSVESRVMTGELFF.

The chain is built from TRBV19 and TRBJ2-7; no firm D call. Trimming took 4 bases from V and 7 from J, leaving 8 bases between them. The CDR3 totals 11 residues. From germline, CDR1 is LNHDA and CDR2 SQIVND (reference sequence). CDR3 nucleotides: TGTGCCAGTAGTACAACAGAGGAGCAGTACTTC. It codes for CASSTTEEQYF.

The chain combines TRBV6-4 with TRBJ1-1; TRBD1 matches 8 bases. J lost 1 base, V lost 3 bases, and 4 bases had no gene match. The CDR3 runs 15 residues. Per the germline V gene, CDR1 is MRHNA and CDR2 is SNTAGT. CDR3 coding DNA: TGTGCCAGCAGTGAATCGGGGACAGGGAACACTGAAGCTTTCTTT. This sequence encodes CASSESGTGNTEAFF.

The sample holds one count of this clone. This chain links TRBV6-5 with TRBJ1-1; possible D gene TRBD1, 5 bases. CDR3 length: 14 amino acids. Germline V CDR1 and CDR2: MNHEY, SVGAGI. V was pared by 6 bases and J by 2 bases, with 13 bases between. CDR3 protein: CASRLMTDNTEAFF. The CDR3, as DNA: TGTGCCAGCAGACTAATGACAGACAACACTGAAGCTTTCTTT.

The V gene is TRBV5-1, the J gene TRBJ2-3, with 13 bases aligning to TRBD2. Per germline, CDR1 SGHRS and CDR2 YFSETQ. Unmatched junction bases numbered 3, after V lost 0 bases and J lost 5 bases. The CDR3 contains 16 residues. CDR3 nucleotides: TGCGCCAGCAGCTTGGGGGGGACTAGCGGGAAAGATACGCAGTATTTT. Encoded protein: CASSLGGTSGKDTQYF.

This clone was counted a few times. The CDR3 bases are TGTGCCAGCAGCTCGGGGGGCCCCTACGAGCAGTACTTC. This gives the protein CASSSGGPYEQYF. The V and J genes are TRBV25-1 and TRBJ2-7, with D possibly TRBD2 on 7 matching bases. This CDR3 contains 13 residues. V was clipped by 6 bases and J by 2 bases, with 11 bases between them. In germline, CDR1 is MGHDK, CDR2 SYGVNS.

The J gene is TRBJ2-3, the V gene TRBV13; D remains unclear. Trimming shortened V by 4 bases and J by 6 bases, and 14 bases separated the two germline ends. The CDR3 totals 14 residues. Germline CDR1 PRHDT, CDR2 FYEKMQ (reference sequence). This CDR3 reads CASSSREVSDTQYF. The CDR3 DNA reads TGTGCCAGCAGCTCCCGAGAGGTATCCGATACGCAGTATTTT.

The gene calls are TRBV2 and TRBJ2-5; unclear D gene. This CDR3 spans 14 amino acids. Trimming shortened V by 3 bases and J by 2 bases, and 10 bases separated the two germline ends. Germline V gene data show CDR1 as SNHLY and CDR2 as FYNNEI. The CDR3 bases are TGTGCCAGCAGTGATCTGGTACAACAAGAGACCCAGTACTTC. It specifies CASSDLVQQETQYF.

V usage is TRBV19 and J usage is TRBJ2-7, with D perhaps TRBD2 (5 bases). From germline, CDR1 is LNHDA and CDR2 SQIVND (reference sequence). The CDR3 is 13 residues long. The V gene lost 10 bases and the J gene lost 2 bases, with 15 bases spanning the gap. CDR3 coding DNA: TGTGCCACCTCCGGGCCGGGGACCTACGAGCAGTACTTC. It is translated as CATSGPGTYEQYF.